This TCR beta chain came from a study of OX40 agonist ivuxolimab in advanced cancers. Whole-study findings and limits: The work left the antigen specificity of expanded peripheral T cells undetermined. At 0.1 to 3.0 mg/kg and by week 6, clonal expansion occurred in CD4+ and CD8+ blood T cells.

The protocol was immunoSEQ multiplex PCR, while the TCRdb copy is restricted to in-frame clones and leaves out a portion. This table has under 90,000 clones, approximately 89% appearing once. Regarding this clone: Its target is not known.

Patients were ruled out by autoimmune disease history or systemic immunosuppression. V shed 1 base, J shed 4 bases, and the junction held 9 bases outside the gene matches. The CDR3 contains 16 residues. The germline gives CDR1 SGHVS, CDR2 FQNEAQ. This chain links TRBV7-8 with TRBJ2-5; 7 nucleotides align to TRBD1. The material sequenced was CD4+ or CD8+ T cells sorted from blood, taken in a trial of the OX40 agonist ivuxolimab. The TCR was taken from an adult with an advanced solid tumor such as melanoma, head and neck, liver or kidney cancer. The CDR3 region has the DNA TGTGCCAGCAGCTTAGAGGTTGGACAGGTTGGAGAGACCCAGTACTTC. Translated, it gives CASSLEVGQVGETQYF.